The clone carrying this TCR beta chain was detected only a few times. Its target is not known. The CDR3 consists of 15 residues. Per the germline V gene, CDR1 is SGHTA and CDR2 is FQGNSA. Unmatched junction bases numbered 8, after V lost 4 bases and J lost 3 bases. A second PCR of 7 to 11 cycles used a sample-barcoded 5' primer and a J-beta primer mix. Every cDNA molecule bore a tag from a template-switch adaptor containing 12 random nucleotides. A single record per CDR3 protein comes from TCRdb applying MiXCR to the 5' RACE reads. The table has some 1.5 million distinct CDR3 sequences, 28% seen once. The data originate from a study of blood T cells in healthy people across ages. Study results and limitations: Conclusively comparing naive with antigen-experienced cells was impossible with unsorted PBMCs.

The clonotype was recovered from a woman aged 25-40 years in good health. This chain links TRBV7-2 with TRBJ2-7, with 8 nucleotides matching TRBD2. The material sequenced was blood. The DNA of the CDR3 is TGTGCCAGCAGCTCACAAGCGGGAGTTTTCTACGAGCAGTACTTC. Translated, it gives CASSSQAGVFYEQYF.